Below, one T cell receptor (beta chain) is given with its context. V gave up 2 bases and J gave up 4 bases, with 9 bases separating them. The CDR3 covers 14 residues. The V gene's germline CDR1 is MNHEY and CDR2 SMNVEV (reference sequence). The entry originates in a study of T-cell memory formation after mild COVID-19. In TCRdb, the 5' RACE reads were re-called with MiXCR into one record per CDR3 protein. The sample includes just over 150,000 distinct CDR3 sequences, around a third of them seen just once. The TCR sequence derives from an adult woman who had mild COVID-19 (a few samples of this study predate the infection). Cell type and time point are not known. This chain uses TRBV27 with TRBJ1-5, with unresolved D. Material: PBMCs or a T cell subset sorted from them (not recorded which). CDR3 in amino acids: CASSLRTGNQPQHF. CDR3 nucleotide sequence: TGTGCCAGCAGTTTACGGACGGGGAATCAGCCCCAGCATTTT.